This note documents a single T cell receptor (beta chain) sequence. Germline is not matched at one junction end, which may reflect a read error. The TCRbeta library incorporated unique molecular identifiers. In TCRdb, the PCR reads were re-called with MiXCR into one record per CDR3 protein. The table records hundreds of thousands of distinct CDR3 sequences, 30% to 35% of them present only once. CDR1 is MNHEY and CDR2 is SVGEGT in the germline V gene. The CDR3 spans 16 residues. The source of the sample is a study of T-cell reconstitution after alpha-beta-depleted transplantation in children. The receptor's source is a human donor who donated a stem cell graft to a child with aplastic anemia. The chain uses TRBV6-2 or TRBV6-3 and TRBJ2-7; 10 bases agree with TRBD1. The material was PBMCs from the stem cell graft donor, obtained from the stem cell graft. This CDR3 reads CASTYDLGTGAYEQYF. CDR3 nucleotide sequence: TGTGCCAGCACTTACGATCTGGGGACAGGGGCCTACGAGCAGTACTTC.